This T cell receptor (beta chain) was documented in a study of CD8 T cells in Susac syndrome. General observations from the study: An acknowledgment was made by the study that its TCR sequencing and HLA analysis involved relatively few individuals.

Details on this clonotype: Its antigen is currently unknown.

Sequencing of TCR beta covered CD8+ and CD4+ T cells obtained from blood. RNA, at about 0.45 to 1 ug, was reverse transcribed with random hexamers. MiXCR, applied by TCRdb to the immunoSEQ multiplex PCR reads, yields one record per CDR3 protein. Of more than 120,000 distinct CDR3 sequences detected, 94% appear once; the ten largest clones hold over 0.07%. V shed 11 bases and J shed 7 bases, with 7 bases lying between them. This CDR3 contains 9 residues. J is TRBJ2-3 and V is TRBV12-3 or TRBV12-4, with D possibly being TRBD1 or TRBD2 (5 bases each). This clonotype originated in a human donor in good health. The specimen sequenced was CD4+ T cells from PBMCs. The CDR3 loop reads CAGGNTQYF. The CDR3 DNA is TGTGCCGGGGGTAATACGCAGTATTTT.